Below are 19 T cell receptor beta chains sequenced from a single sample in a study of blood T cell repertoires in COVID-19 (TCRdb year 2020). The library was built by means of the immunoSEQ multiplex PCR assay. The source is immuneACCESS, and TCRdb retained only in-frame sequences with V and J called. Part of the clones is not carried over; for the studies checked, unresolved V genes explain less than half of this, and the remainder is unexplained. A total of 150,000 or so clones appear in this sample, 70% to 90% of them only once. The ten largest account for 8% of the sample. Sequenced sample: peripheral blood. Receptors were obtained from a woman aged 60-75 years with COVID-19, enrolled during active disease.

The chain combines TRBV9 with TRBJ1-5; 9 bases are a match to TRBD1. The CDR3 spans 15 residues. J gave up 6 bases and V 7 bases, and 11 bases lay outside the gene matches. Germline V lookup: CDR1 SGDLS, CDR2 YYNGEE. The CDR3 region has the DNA TGTGCCAGCGGGGCTTCGGGGACAGGGAGTCAGCCCCAGCATTTT. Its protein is CASGASGTGSQPQHF.

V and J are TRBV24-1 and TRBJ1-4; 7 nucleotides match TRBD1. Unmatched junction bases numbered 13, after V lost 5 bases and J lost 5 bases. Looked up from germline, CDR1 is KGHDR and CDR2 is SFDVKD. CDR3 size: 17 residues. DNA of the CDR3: TGTGCCACCAGTGGCCGGGACAGTACTGAGGCGAATGAAAAACTGTTTTTT. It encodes CATSGRDSTEANEKLFF.

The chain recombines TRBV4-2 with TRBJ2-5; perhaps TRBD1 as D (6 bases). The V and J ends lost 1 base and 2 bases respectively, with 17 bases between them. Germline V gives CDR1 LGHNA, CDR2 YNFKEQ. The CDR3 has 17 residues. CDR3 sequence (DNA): TGTGCCAGCAGCCAAGTCGAGGGGGACACAACACAAGAGACCCAGTACTTC. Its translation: CASSQVEGDTTQETQYF.

CDR3 protein: CASSRWGENEQFF. CDR3 DNA sequence: TGCGCCAGCAGCAGGTGGGGGGAGAATGAGCAGTTCTTC. This rearrangement joins TRBV5-1 to TRBJ2-1, with a weak D call TRBD2 (6 bases). Germline loops: CDR1 SGHRS, CDR2 YFSETQ. The germline V and J ends were trimmed by 4 bases and 7 bases, with 12 bases remaining between them. This CDR3 spans 13 amino acids. Looking up the rest from reference TRBV5-1 and TRBJ2-1 gives the full variable domain: KAGVTQTPRYLIKTRGQQVTLSCSPISGHRSVSWYQQTPGQGLQFLFEYFSETQRNKGNFPGRFSGRQFSNSRSEMNVSTLELGDSALYLCASSRWGENEQFFGPGTRLTVL.

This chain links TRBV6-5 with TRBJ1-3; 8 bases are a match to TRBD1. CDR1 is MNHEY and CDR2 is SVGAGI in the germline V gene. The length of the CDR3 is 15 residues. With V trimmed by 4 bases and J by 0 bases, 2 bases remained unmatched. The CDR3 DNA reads TGTGCCAGCAGTTGGGGGACAGGCTCTGGAAACACCATATATTTT. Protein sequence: CASSWGTGSGNTIYF.

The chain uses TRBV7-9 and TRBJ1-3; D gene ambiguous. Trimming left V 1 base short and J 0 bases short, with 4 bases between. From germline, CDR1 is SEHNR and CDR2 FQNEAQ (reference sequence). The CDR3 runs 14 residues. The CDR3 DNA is TGTGCCAGCAGCTTAGACAGCTCTGGAAACACCATATATTTT. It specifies CASSLDSSGNTIYF.

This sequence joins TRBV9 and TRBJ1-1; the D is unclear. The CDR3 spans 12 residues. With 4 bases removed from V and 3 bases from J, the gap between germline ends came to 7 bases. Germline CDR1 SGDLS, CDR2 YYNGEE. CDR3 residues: CASSPTYTEAFF. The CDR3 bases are TGTGCCAGCAGCCCAACATACACTGAAGCTTTCTTT. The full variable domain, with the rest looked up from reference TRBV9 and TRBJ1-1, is DSGVTQTPKHLITATGQRVTLRCSPRSGDLSVYWYQQSLDQGLQFLIQYYNGEERAKGNILERFSAQQFPDLHSELNLSSLELGDSALYFCASSPTYTEAFFGQGTRLTVV.

The DNA for the CDR3 is TGTGCCTGCACAGGGGGTCTGGATCAGCCCCAGCATTTT. It yields the protein CACTGGLDQPQHF. The chain links TRBV30 to TRBJ1-5, with TRBD1 matching over 8 bases. The CDR3 spans 13 residues. From germline, CDR1 is GTSNPN and CDR2 SVGIG (reference sequence). Unmatched junction bases numbered 6, after V lost 6 bases and J lost 5 bases.

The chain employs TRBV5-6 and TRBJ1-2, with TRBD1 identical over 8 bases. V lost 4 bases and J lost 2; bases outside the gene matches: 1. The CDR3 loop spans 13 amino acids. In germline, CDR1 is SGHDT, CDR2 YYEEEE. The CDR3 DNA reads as TGTGCCAGCAGCCGGGACAGGAACTATGGCTACACCTTC. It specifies CASSRDRNYGYTF.

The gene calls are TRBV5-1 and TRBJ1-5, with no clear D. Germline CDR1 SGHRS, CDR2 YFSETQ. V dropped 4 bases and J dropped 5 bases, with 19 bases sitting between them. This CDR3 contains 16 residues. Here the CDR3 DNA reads TGCGCCAGCAGCCCCCGACCTGGCCAGGTCGATCAGCCCCAGCATTTT. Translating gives CASSPRPGQVDQPQHF.

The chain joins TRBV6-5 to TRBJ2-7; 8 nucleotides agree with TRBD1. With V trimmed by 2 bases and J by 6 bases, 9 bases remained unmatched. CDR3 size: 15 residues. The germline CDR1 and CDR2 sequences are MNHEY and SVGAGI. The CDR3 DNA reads TGTGCCAGCAGTTACGGGGGACAGGTTATCATCGAGCAGTACTTC. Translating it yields CASSYGGQVIIEQYF.

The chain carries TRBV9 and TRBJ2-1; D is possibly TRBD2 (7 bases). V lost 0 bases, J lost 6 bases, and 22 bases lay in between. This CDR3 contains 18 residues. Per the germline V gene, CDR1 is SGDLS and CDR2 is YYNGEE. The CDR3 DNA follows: TGTGCCAGCAGCGTAGGACGTCGGGGGGCAGGGGATAGCAATGAGCAGTTCTTC. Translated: CASSVGRRGAGDSNEQFF. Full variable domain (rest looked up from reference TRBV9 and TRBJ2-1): DSGVTQTPKHLITATGQRVTLRCSPRSGDLSVYWYQQSLDQGLQFLIQYYNGEERAKGNILERFSAQQFPDLHSELNLSSLELGDSALYFCASSVGRRGAGDSNEQFFGPGTRLTVL.

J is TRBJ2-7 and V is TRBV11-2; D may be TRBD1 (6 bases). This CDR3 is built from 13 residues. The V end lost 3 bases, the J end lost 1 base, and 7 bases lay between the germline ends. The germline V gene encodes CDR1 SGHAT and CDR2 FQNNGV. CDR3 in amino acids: CASSFGQSYEQYF. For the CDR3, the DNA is TGTGCCAGCAGCTTTGGACAGTCCTACGAGCAGTACTTC.

The CDR3 sequence is CASSSTSGRHQETQYF. The CDR3 region has the DNA TGTGCCAGCAGCTCGACTAGCGGGCGTCACCAAGAGACCCAGTACTTC. V gene TRBV7-9 combines with J gene TRBJ2-5; TRBD2 agrees at 10 bases. In germline, CDR1 is SEHNR, CDR2 FQNEAQ (reference sequence). The CDR3 consists of 16 residues. J was trimmed by 0 bases and V by 4 bases; bases with no gene match: 5.

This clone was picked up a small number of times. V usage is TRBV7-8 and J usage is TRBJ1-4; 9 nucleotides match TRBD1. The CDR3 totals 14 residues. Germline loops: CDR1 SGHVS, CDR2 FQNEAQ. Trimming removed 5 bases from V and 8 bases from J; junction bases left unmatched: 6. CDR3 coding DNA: TGTGCCAGCAGCCCGGGACAGGGAGGGGAAAAACTGTTTTTT. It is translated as CASSPGQGGEKLFF.

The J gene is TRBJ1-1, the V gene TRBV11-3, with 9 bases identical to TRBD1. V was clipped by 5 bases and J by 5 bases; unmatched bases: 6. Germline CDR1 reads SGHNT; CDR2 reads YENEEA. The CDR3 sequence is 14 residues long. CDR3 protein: CASSARDRDTEAFF. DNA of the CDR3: TGTGCCAGCAGCGCCCGGGACAGGGATACTGAAGCTTTCTTT.

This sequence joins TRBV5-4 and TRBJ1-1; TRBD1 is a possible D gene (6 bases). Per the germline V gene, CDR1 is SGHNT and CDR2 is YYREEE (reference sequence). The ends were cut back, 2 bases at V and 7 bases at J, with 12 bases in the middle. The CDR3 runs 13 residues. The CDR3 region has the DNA TGTGCCAGCAGCTTACAGGGAGGGAATGAAGCTTTCTTT. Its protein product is CASSLQGGNEAFF. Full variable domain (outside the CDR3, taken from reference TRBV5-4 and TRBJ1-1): ETGVTQSPTHLIKTRGQQVTLRCSSQSGHNTVSWYQQALGQGPQFIFQYYREEENGRGNFPPRFSGLQFPNYSSELNVNALELDDSALYLCASSLQGGNEAFFGQGTRLTVV.

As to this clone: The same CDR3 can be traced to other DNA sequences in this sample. For the CDR3, the DNA is TGTGCCAGCAGCGTAGTGGGAGGTGGCTACACCTTC. Translating it yields CASSVVGGGYTF. The chain has TRBV9 and TRBJ1-2; D is unresolved. Trimming left V 0 bases short and J 7 bases short, with 7 bases between. Looked up from germline, CDR1 is SGDLS and CDR2 is YYNGEE. There are 12 residues in the CDR3.

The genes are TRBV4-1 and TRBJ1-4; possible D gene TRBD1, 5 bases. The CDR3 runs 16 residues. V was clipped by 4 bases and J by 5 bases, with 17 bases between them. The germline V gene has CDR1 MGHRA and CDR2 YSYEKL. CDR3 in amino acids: CASSPTPDSPNEKLFF. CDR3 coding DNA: TGCGCCAGCAGCCCCACTCCCGACAGCCCGAATGAAAAACTGTTTTTT.